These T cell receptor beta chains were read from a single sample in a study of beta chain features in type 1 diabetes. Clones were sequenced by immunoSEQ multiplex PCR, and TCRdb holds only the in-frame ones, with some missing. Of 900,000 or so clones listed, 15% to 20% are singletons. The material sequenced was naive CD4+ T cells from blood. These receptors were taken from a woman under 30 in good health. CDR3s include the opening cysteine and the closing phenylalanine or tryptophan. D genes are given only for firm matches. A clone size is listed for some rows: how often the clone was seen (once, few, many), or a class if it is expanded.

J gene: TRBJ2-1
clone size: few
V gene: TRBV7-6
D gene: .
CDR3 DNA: TGTGCCAGCAGCCCGGTCGGGAGTACCGCCTACAATGAGCAGTTCTTC
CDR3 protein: CASSPVGSTAYNEQFF

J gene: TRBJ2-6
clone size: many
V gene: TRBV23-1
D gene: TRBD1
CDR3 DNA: TGCGCCAGCAGTCAACAGGGGGACCCCCGCTCTGGGGCCAACGTCCTGACTTTC
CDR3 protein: CASSQQGDPRSGANVLTF

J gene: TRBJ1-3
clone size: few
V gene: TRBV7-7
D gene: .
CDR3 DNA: TGTGCTAGCAGCTTGAGGGGAAACACCATATATTTT
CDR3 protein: CASSLRGNTIYF

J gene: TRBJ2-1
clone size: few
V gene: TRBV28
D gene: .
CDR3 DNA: TGTGCCACCGGGGGCAGGTCCTACAATGAGCAGTTCTTC
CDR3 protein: CATGGRSYNEQFF

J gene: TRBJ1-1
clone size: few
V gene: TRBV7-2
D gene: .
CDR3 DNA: TGTGCCAGCAGCTTAGTGAGGAGCTGGGCTTTCTTT
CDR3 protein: CASSLVRSWAFF

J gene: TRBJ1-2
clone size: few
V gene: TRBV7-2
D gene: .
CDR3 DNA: TGTGCCAGCAGCCACATACAGGACTACTATGGCTACACCTTC
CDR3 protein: CASSHIQDYYGYTF

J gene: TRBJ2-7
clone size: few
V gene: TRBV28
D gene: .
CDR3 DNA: TGTGCCAGCAGCTCCCTATCGGGATCCTACGAGCAGTACTTC
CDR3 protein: CASSSLSGSYEQYF

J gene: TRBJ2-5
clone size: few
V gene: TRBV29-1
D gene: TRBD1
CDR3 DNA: TGCAGCGGGGGACAGGGGTCGGAGACCCAGTACTTC
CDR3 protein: CSGGQGSETQYF

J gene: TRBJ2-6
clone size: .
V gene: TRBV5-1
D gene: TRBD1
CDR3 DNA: TGCGCCAGCAGCTCTGGACAGGGGACCCCCTCTGGGGCCAACGTCCTGACTTTC
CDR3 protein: CASSSGQGTPSGANVLTF

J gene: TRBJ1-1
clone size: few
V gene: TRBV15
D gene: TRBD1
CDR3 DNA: TGTGCCACCAGCAGAGGTGGAGGGACAGTCGCAACCACTGAAGCTTTCTTT
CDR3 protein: CATSRGGGTVATTEAFF

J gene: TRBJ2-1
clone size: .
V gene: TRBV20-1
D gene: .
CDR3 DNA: TGCAGTGTAGGGGAGCAGTTCTTC
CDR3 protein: CSVGEQFF

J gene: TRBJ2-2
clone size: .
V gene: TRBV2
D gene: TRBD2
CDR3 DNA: TGTGCCAGCAGTCGGGAGGGCCTGCCCGGGGAGCTGTTTTTT
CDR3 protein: CASSREGLPGELFF

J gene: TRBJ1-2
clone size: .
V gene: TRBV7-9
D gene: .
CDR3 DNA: TGTGCCAGCAGCCCCGGGGTTCCAACCTATGGCTACACCTTC
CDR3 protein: CASSPGVPTYGYTF

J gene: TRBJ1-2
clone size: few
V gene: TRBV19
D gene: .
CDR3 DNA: TGTGCCAGTAGTATATTACGGGGCGAAACTAGTGGCTACACCTTC
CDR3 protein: CASSILRGETSGYTF

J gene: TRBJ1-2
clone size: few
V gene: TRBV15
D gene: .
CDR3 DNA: TGTGCCACCAGCCCTCAGACGGACCACTATGGCTACACCTTC
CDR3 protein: CATSPQTDHYGYTF

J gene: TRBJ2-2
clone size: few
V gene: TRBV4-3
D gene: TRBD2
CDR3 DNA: TGCGCCAGCAGCCAAGACCTGGCGGGAGGGCCCCGCGGGGAGCTGTTTTTT
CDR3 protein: CASSQDLAGGPRGELFF

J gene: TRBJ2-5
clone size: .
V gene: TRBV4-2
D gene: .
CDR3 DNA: TGTGCCAGCAGCCAAGCGCCCGGGGGGCCAGAGACCCAGTACTTC
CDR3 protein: CASSQAPGGPETQYF

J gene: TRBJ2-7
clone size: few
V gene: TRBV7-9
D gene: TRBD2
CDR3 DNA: TGTGCCAGCAGCCCGGGAGGGGGGAGCATGAGGTACGAGCAGTACTTC
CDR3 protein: CASSPGGGSMRYEQYF

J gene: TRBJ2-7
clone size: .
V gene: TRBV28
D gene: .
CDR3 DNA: TGTGCCAGCACCCCGAGTGTTAGTTACGAGCAGTACTTC
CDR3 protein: CASTPSVSYEQYF

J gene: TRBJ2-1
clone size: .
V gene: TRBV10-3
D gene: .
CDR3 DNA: TGTGCCATCAGTGAGTCGACGGGGCGGGCCGGGTCTCGTGAGCAGTTCTTC
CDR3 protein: CAISESTGRAGSREQFF

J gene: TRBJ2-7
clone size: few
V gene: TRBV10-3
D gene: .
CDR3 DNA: TGTGCCATCAGGTCGGGGGAGACAATCTACGAGCAGTACTTC
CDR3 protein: CAIRSGETIYEQYF

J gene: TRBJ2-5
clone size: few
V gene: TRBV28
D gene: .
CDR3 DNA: TGTGCCAGCAGCACCAGGGGGACCCAGTACTTC
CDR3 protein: CASSTRGTQYF

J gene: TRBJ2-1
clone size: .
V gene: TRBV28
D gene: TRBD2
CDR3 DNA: TGTGCCAGCAGAATACGGGACTATTCCTACAATGAGCAGTTCTTC
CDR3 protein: CASRIRDYSYNEQFF

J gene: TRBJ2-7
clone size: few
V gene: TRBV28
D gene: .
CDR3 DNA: TGTGCCAGCAGTCCCCGCCACGAGCAGTACTTC
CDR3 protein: CASSPRHEQYF

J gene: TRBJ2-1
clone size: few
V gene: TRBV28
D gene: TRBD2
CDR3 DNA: TGTGCCAGCAGTTTTTCTGGGACTAGCGGGAGGTACAATGAGCAGTTCTTC
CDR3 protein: CASSFSGTSGRYNEQFF

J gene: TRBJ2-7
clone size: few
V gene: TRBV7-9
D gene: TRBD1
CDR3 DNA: TGTGCCAGCAGCAAAAAGGGACAGGGGGACGAGCAGTACTTC
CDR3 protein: CASSKKGQGDEQYF

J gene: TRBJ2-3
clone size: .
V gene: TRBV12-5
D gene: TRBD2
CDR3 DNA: TGTGCTAGTGGCCTCCACCGCCGGGCGGGAGGTGGAGATACGCAGTATTTT
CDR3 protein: CASGLHRRAGGGDTQYF

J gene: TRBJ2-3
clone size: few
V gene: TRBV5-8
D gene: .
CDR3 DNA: TGTGCCAGCAAATTGCCCTGGGGCCTCTGGAGCACAGATACGCAGTATTTT
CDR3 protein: CASKLPWGLWSTDTQYF

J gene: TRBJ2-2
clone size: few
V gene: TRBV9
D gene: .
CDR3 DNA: TGTGCCAGCAGCGTAGCGGATCTCCCTGCTGGGGAGCTGTTTTTT
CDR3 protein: CASSVADLPAGELFF

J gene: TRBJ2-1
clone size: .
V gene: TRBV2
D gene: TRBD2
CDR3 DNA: TGTGCCAGCAGAACCGGGACTACACACCGTCATGAGCAGTTCTTC
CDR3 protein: CASRTGTTHRHEQFF

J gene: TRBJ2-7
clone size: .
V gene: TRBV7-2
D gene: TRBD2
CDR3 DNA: TGTGCCAGCAGCTTACGGGGGGACGACTACGAGCAGTACTTC
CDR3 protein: CASSLRGDDYEQYF

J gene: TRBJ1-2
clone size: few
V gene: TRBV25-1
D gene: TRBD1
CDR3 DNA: TGTGCCAGCAGTGGACAGGGGTTAAAGGGGGGCTACACCTTC
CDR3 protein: CASSGQGLKGGYTF

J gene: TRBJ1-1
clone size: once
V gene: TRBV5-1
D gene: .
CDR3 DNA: TGCGCCAGCAGCTTGGTGAGGGCCATGGGGAACACTGAAGCTTTCTTT
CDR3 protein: CASSLVRAMGNTEAFF

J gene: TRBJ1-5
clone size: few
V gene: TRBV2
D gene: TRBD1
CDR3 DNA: TGTGCCAGCAGTGAAGCGCTGAGGACAGGGGCCCTCGGGGGTAGCAATCAGCCCCAGCATTTT
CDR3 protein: CASSEALRTGALGGSNQPQHF

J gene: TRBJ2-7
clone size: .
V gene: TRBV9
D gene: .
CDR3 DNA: TGTGCCAGCAGCGTAGGAGGTCAATGGTACGAGCAGTACTTC
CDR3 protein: CASSVGGQWYEQYF

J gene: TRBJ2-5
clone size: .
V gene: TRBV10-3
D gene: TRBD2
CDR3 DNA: TGTGCCATCAGTGAGTCACTAGCGGGATGGGAGACCCAGTACTTC
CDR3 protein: CAISESLAGWETQYF

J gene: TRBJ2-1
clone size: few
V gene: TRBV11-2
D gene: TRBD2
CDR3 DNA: TGTGCCAGCAGCCCCATACGTGGGCGGGAGGGCCGCGAGCAGTTCTTC
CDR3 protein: CASSPIRGREGREQFF

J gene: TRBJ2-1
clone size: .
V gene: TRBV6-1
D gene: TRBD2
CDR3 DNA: TGTGCCAGCAGGAAGGGACTAGCGGGATATGAGCAGTTCTTC
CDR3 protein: CASRKGLAGYEQFF

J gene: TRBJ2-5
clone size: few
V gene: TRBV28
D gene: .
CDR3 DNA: TGTGCCAGCAGTCCCCCACAGGCGAGGGAGACCCAGTACTTC
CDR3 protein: CASSPPQARETQYF

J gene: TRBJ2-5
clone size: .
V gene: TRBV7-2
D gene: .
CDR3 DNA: TGTGCCAGCAGCATAATAGGACTTGAGGAGACCCAGTACTTC
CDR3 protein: CASSIIGLEETQYF

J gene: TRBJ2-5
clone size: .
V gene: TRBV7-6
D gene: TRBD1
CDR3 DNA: TGTGCCAGCAGCTTAGAAGGGACAGGGTTGGAGACCCAGTACTTC
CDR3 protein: CASSLEGTGLETQYF

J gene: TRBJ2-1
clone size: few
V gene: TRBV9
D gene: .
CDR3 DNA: TGTGCCAGCAGCCGAAACCTAGGCTCCTACAATGAGCAGTTCTTC
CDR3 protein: CASSRNLGSYNEQFF

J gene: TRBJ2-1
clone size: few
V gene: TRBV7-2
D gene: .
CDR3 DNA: TGTGCCAGCAGCTCCCCTGGAGGTCCGTACAATGAGCAGTTCTTC
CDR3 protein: CASSSPGGPYNEQFF

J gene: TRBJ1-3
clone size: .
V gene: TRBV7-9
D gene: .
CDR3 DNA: TGTGCCAGCAGCTTAGTTCCGCGGGTCTCTGGAAACACCATATATTTT
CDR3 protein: CASSLVPRVSGNTIYF

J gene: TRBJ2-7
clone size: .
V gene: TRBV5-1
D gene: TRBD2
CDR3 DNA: TGCGCCAGCAGCTTGGTAGGTGCTAGCGGGTCCTACGAGCAGTACTTC
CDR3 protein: CASSLVGASGSYEQYF

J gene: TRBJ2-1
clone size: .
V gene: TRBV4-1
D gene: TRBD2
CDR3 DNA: TGCGCCAGCAGCGTAGACGGACTAGCGGGAGCTGAGCAGTTCTTC
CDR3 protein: CASSVDGLAGAEQFF

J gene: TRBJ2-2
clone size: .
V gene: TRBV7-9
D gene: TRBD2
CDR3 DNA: TGTGCCAGCAGCTGGGAGCGGGATAGGCACGGGGAGCTGTTTTTT
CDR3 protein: CASSWERDRHGELFF

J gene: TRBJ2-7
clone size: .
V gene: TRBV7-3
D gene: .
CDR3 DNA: TGTGCCAGCAGCTTAACGACGGCGACTGGGGACTACGAGCAGTACTTC
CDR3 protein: CASSLTTATGDYEQYF

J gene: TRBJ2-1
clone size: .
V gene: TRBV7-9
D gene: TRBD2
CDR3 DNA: TGTGCCAGCAGCGAACTAGCGGGAGCAAACAATGAGCAGTTCTTC
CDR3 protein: CASSELAGANNEQFF

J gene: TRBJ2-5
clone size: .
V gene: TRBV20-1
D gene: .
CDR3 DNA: TGCAGTGCTAGGAGCCAAGAGACCCAGTACTTC
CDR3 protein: CSARSQETQYF

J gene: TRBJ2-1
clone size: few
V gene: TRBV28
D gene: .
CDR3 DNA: TGTGCCAGCAGTCCGGGACTCGGTCCCTACAATGAGCAGTTCTTC
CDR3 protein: CASSPGLGPYNEQFF

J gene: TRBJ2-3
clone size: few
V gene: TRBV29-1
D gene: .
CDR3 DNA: TGCAGCGTTGTACGCGGGTCGAGCTCACATACGCAGTATTTT
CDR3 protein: CSVVRGSSSHTQYF